Below are 7 T cell receptor beta chains sequenced from a single sample in a study of T cells in Graves' hyperthyroidism and ophthalmopathy. TCR beta CDR3 sequences were amplified from RNA transcripts. An initial round of RT-PCR targeting the TCR CDR3 relied on the HTBI primer set. TCRdb fed the multiplex PCR reads into MiXCR, producing one record per CDR3 protein. The sample records 550,000 to 800,000 distinct CDR3 sequences, roughly a sixth being singletons. The sequenced sample was blood. The receptors were sampled from a man aged 50-59 years with Graves' hyperthyroidism.

This clonotype came up many times. The CDR3 sequence is CASSQADSPYGYTF. CDR3 nucleotides: TGTGCCAGCAGCCAAGCCGACAGCCCCTATGGCTACACCTTC. This chain uses TRBV3-1 with TRBJ1-2; possible D gene TRBD1, 5 bases. CDR1 is LGHDT, CDR2 YNNKEL, per germline (reference sequence). This CDR3 region has 14 residues. Trimming stripped 1 base from V and 4 bases from J, with 10 bases between. Using reference TRBV3-1 and TRBJ1-2 for the parts outside the CDR3, the full variable domain is DTAVSQTPKYLVTQMGNDKSIKCEQNLGHDTMYWYKQDSKKFLKIMFSYNNKELIINETVPNRFSPKSPDKAHLNLHINSLELGDSAVYFCASSQADSPYGYTFGSGTRLTVV.

This clonotype was detected a few times. The chain has TRBV14 and TRBJ2-5; tentatively, D is TRBD2 (6 bases). V gave up 2 bases and J gave up 5 bases, with 12 bases separating them. Germline V gene data show CDR1 as SGHDN and CDR2 as FVKESK. The CDR3 contains 14 residues. Here the CDR3 reads CASSQTRAGETQYF. The CDR3 region has the DNA TGTGCCAGCAGCCAAACCCGGGCGGGGGAGACCCAGTACTTC.

This chain connects TRBV7-3 to TRBJ2-1, with 11 nucleotides matching TRBD2. With V trimmed by 5 bases and J by 0 bases, 9 bases remained unmatched. The CDR3 covers 18 residues. CDR1 is SGHTA, CDR2 FQGTGA, per germline. The CDR3 DNA sequence: TGTGCCAGCAGCCCCCACTTCACTAGCGGGAGCTCCTACAATGAGCAGTTCTTC. Protein product: CASSPHFTSGSSYNEQFF.

The table lists this clonotype with many counts. V is TRBV28 and J is TRBJ2-2, with TRBD2 identical over 10 bases. V shed 5 bases, J shed 4 bases, and the junction held 4 bases outside the gene matches. CDR3 length equals 15 residues. The germline V gene has CDR1 MDHEN and CDR2 SYDVKM. CDR3 DNA sequence: TGTGCCAGCAGTCTAGCGGGAGTGGGCACCGGGGAGCTGTTTTTT. Protein sequence: CASSLAGVGTGELFF.

The table lists this clonotype with a few counts. A much larger clonotype is one base distant, so this may be a read error. The rearrangement joins TRBV6-5 to TRBJ1-1; TRBD1 might be the D (6 bases). The V end was cut by 2 bases, the J end by 1 base, with 11 bases between. There are 15 residues in the CDR3. From germline, CDR1 is MNHEY and CDR2 SVGAGI. CDR3 DNA sequence: TGTGCCAGCAGTTACCCCGGGACAAGGAACACTGAAGCTTTCTTT. Its translation: CASSYPGTRNTEAFF.

The chain combines TRBV6-1 with TRBJ1-1; D might be TRBD1 (5 bases). Germline values: CDR1 MNHNS, CDR2 SASEGT. Trimming left V 8 bases short and J 3 bases short, with 31 bases between. CDR3 size: 19 residues. Here the CDR3 reads CASLFQGVRQGGTDTEAFF. The CDR3 nucleotides are TGTGCCAGCCTTTTTCAGGGTGTAAGGCAGGGAGGCACGGACACTGAAGCTTTCTTT.

V gene TRBV7-9 combines with J gene TRBJ2-7; 10 bases are shared with TRBD2. Per germline, CDR1 SEHNR and CDR2 FQNEAQ (reference sequence). This CDR3 spans 16 amino acids. Losses at the gene ends were 4 bases for V and 3 bases for J; bases not matched to a gene: 9. The CDR3 nucleotides read TGTGCCAGCAGCTCCCTTGGAGCGGGAGGGTTCTACGAGCAGTACTTC. Translated, it gives CASSSLGAGGFYEQYF.